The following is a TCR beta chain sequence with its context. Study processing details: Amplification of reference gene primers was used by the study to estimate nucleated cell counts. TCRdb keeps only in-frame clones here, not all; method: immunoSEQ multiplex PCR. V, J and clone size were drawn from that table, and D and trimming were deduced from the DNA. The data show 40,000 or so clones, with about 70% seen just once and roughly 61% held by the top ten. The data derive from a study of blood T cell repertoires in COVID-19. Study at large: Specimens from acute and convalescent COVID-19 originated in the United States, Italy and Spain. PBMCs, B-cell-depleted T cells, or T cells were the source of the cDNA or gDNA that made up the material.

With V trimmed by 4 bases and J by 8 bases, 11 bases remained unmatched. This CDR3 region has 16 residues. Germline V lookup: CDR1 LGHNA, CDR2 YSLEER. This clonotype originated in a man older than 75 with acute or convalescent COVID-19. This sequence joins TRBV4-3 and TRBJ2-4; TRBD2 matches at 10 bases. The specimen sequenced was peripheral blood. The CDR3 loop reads CASSLSDSSGRHIQYF. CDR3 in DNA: TGCGCCAGCAGCCTTTCCGACTCTAGCGGGAGACACATTCAGTACTTC.